This T cell receptor (beta chain) emerged from a study of Graves' ophthalmopathy and Graves' hyperthyroidism (dated by TCRdb to the late 2010s). As for the study more broadly: Peripheral blood was collected at initial diagnosis, prior to any treatment. Following sample collection, hyperthyroidism patients were given methimazole at a starting dose of 30 mg daily, and ophthalmopathy patients were given high-dose intravenous methylprednisolone. In about six hyperthyroidism patients, the T-cell repertoires found in thyroid tissue were compared with those found in blood. To explore V-J signatures that distinguish ophthalmopathy from hyperthyroidism, a discovery set of about 99 patients was enrolled, made up of roughly 41 with ophthalmopathy and 57 with stable hyperthyroidism. In total, over 130 blood samples were TCR-sequenced: fewer than 50 ophthalmopathy, some 72 hyperthyroidism and roughly 17 hyperthyroidism-to-ophthalmopathy patients. TCR beta repertoire signatures were used to distinguish Graves' ophthalmopathy from Graves' hyperthyroidism and to predict progression to ophthalmopathy. The independent validation cohort included 18 to 20 hyperthyroidism patients plus 17 patients who later progressed from hyperthyroidism to ophthalmopathy. Overall study results and their limits: Sample size was not statistically predetermined, and group allocation was not concealed from the investigators. Among expanded thyroid clonotypes with frequency above 0.001, most also showed up in blood, which suggests that blood repertoires may reflect the thyroid immune response. In cross-validation, the 13-signature model distinguished ophthalmopathy from stable hyperthyroidism with 85% to 90% sensitivity and roughly 81% specificity, and in the test set the corresponding values were 80% and 75%. In validation, the model predicted ophthalmopathy progression with about 71% sensitivity and roughly 72% specificity; some 13 predicted patients were CT-confirmed with GO in a median of around 6 months.

The sample holds many counts of this clonotype. The antigen it binds to is not known. No base-level quality is on record; no much larger clone is a single base apart. Ophthalmopathy patients had moderately to severely active disease, Clinical Activity Score of at least 3, NOSPECS grade of at least 4, and disease duration under 3 months. Patients with other autoimmune diseases, uncontrolled infections, pregnancy or lactation were excluded. Diagnosis was based on clinical symptoms, serum thyroxine, TRAb, thyroid ultrasound and orbital computed tomography. Using Ficoll-Paque density gradient centrifugation, PBMCs were isolated from approximately 11 ml of fresh peripheral blood. Trizol reagent was used to extract the total RNA, and its quality was then checked on an Agilent 2100 Bioanalyzer. V loses 5 bases, J loses 8 bases, and the germline ends lie 13 bases apart. CDR1 and CDR2 (SGHAT, FQNNGV) derive from the germline V gene. CDR3 length: 14 amino acids, cysteine to phenylalanine. Kept here is only the CDR3 DNA, which spans 42 bases and is read in frame from base 1.

For repertoire sequencing, TCR beta CDR3 regions were amplified from RNA transcripts. HTBI primers and the Qiagen OneStep RT-PCR kit were used in a first-round RT-PCR, which was followed by a second-round multiplex PCR, size selection and purification. Libraries were sequenced paired-end with 100 bp reads on an Illumina HiSeq2000. The paper's data handling went like this. SOAPnuke was used for read processing, and reads with adapters, uncalled bases, a mean Phred below 15, or no exact constant-primer or identifier match were discarded. High-quality paired reads were merged with COPE v1.2.5. Unique nucleotide sequences were defined as clonotypes and aligned to IMGT TRB V, D and J references using MiTCR v1.1. The analysis was limited to V-J combinations with a frequency above 0.0001, which together covered around 99% of the repertoires. For each V-J combination, a TCR clonal expansion and chaos score was defined as F50 clonal expansion divided by the chaos observed in the TCRdist matrix. Features were reduced by Welch's t-statistics and random forest to roughly 14 V-J combinations, which fed a naive Bayes classifier. The Morisita-Horn index was used to measure how similar the thyroid and blood repertoires were. TCRdb applied fastp at Q25 and MiXCR to the public reads, then kept only in-frame beta chains. For every CDR3 protein sequence, its rows merge into one entry that carries the most common genes and DNA. These V and J calls are TCRdb output, not the study's own analysis. A total of about 740,000 distinct CDR3 sequences appear in this sample, roughly 41% of them only once. In total, the top ten clones hold 44% of the sample.

The specimen was peripheral blood. The receptor was derived from an adult man with Graves' ophthalmopathy. Recombination linked TRBV11-2 to TRBJ1-6; no D gene call is confident. The DNA sequence is TGTGCCAGCAGCCTTAAGGGTTTTGATTCACCCCTCCACTTT. Its amino acids are CASSLKGFDSPLHF. Joined to the reference TRBV11-2 and TRBJ1-6 proteins, this CDR3 gives the full variable domain: EAGVAQSPRYKIIEKRQSVAFWCNPISGHATLYWYQQILGQGPKLLIQFQNNGVVDDSQLPKDRFSAERLKGVDSTLKIQPAKLEDSAVYLCASSLKGFDSPLHFGNGTRLTVT.